This T cell receptor beta chain was observed in a study of radiotherapy plus CTLA-4 blockade in lung cancer. Repertoires were generated with immunoSEQ multiplex PCR, while TCRdb's copy carries only in-frame clones and drops some. The sample records 89,000 or so clones, around four fifths being singletons. CDR3 length equals 15 residues. CDR1 and CDR2 from the germline V gene are SGHNT and YYREEE (reference sequence). Unmatched junction bases numbered 2, after V lost 4 bases and J lost 0 bases. The sequence was obtained from a human donor with non-small cell lung cancer who had a partial response to radiotherapy plus ipilimumab. This chain joins TRBV5-4 and TRBJ2-5; TRBD2 matches 11 bases. This material consisted of peripheral blood, taken from a patient treated with radiotherapy plus ipilimumab. The DNA of the CDR3 is TGTGCCAGCAGCGAGACTAGCGGGAACCAAGAGACCCAGTACTTC. Its protein is CASSETSGNQETQYF.